The 15 T cell receptor beta chains below were found in one sample sequenced in a study of blood T cell repertoires in COVID-19. The method was immunoSEQ multiplex PCR; TCRdb's version includes in-frame clones alone and lacks a portion of them. The table includes approximately 91,000 clones, approximately 76% detected once. Material: peripheral blood. All receptors come from a man between 65 and 79 years old with acute or convalescent COVID-19.

The chain has TRBV2 and TRBJ2-7; 7 bases match TRBD1. V shed 7 bases, J shed 6 bases, and the junction held 12 bases outside the gene matches. CDR1 and CDR2 from the germline V gene are SNHLY and FYNNEI. CDR3 length equals 14 residues. DNA for the CDR3: TGTGCCAGCACTCAGGGGGTCCCTACTGGCGAGCAGTACTTC. Its translation: CASTQGVPTGEQYF.

The sample holds a few counts of this clone. V gene TRBV6-5 combines with J gene TRBJ1-1; D is perhaps TRBD1 (5 bases). The CDR3 is 14 amino acids. The V end lost 7 bases, the J end lost 2 bases, and 14 bases lay between the germline ends. The germline gives CDR1 MNHEY, CDR2 SVGAGI. CDR3 nucleotide sequence: TGTGCCAGCACCCCGGCAGGGTATAACACTGAAGCTTTCTTT. Amino acid sequence: CASTPAGYNTEAFF.

The rearrangement links TRBV10-1 to TRBJ2-3, with unresolved D. The CDR3 consists of 14 residues. Deletions cut 3 bases from V and 2 bases from J, with 9 bases between. Germline V lookup: CDR1 WNHNN, CDR2 SYGVQD (reference sequence). The CDR3 here is CASSDADSTDTQYF. CDR3 nucleotides: TGCGCCAGCAGTGATGCAGATTCCACAGATACGCAGTATTTT.

This clone occurred a few times. The V gene is TRBV6-5, the J gene TRBJ1-5; 7 bases agree with TRBD1. Germline V lookup: CDR1 MNHEY, CDR2 SVGAGI. The CDR3 loop spans 14 amino acids. V was clipped by 6 bases and J by 6 bases; unmatched bases: 8. The chain's CDR3 is CASRPTGMGQPQHF. For the CDR3, the DNA is TGTGCCAGCAGGCCGACAGGGATGGGTCAGCCCCAGCATTTT.

This sequence joins TRBV5-6 and TRBJ2-3; 9 bases match TRBD1. The trim removed 3 bases at V and 2 bases at J, leaving 7 bases unmatched. The CDR3 is 16 amino acids. Germline assignment: CDR1 SGHDT and CDR2 YYEEEE. CDR3 amino acids: CASSSSGQGDTDTQYF. CDR3 sequence (DNA): TGTGCCAGCAGCTCGTCGGGACAGGGAGACACAGATACGCAGTATTTT. The whole variable domain, remainder taken from reference TRBV5-6 and TRBJ2-3, is DAGVTQSPTHLIKTRGQQVTLRCSPKSGHDTVSWYQQALGQGPQFIFQYYEEEERQRGNFPDRFSGHQFPNYSSELNVNALLLGDSALYLCASSSSGQGDTDTQYFGPGTRLTVL.

In DNA form, the CDR3 reads TGTGCCAGTAGTATTTCAGCAGGGGGTTATGGCTACACCTTC. It is translated as CASSISAGGYGYTF. The chain employs TRBV19 and TRBJ1-2; the match to TRBD1 covers 7 bases. CDR1 and CDR2 from the germline V gene are LNHDA and SQIVND (reference sequence). CDR3 length: 14 amino acids. The junction had 6 bases not matched to a gene; V was cut back by 3 bases and J by 5 bases.

The V call is TRBV6-6, the J call TRBJ1-4; tentatively, D is TRBD1 (6 bases). The germline V gene has CDR1 MNHNY and CDR2 SVGAGI (reference sequence). The ends were cut back, 6 bases at V and 4 bases at J, with 9 bases in the middle. CDR3 length equals 13 residues. The CDR3 loop is CASSRTVNEKLFF. The CDR3 nucleotides read TGTGCCAGCAGCAGGACAGTTAATGAAAAACTGTTTTTT.

This chain joins TRBV28 and TRBJ1-1; D unresolved. CDR3 length: 13 amino acids. Trimming shortened V by 8 bases and J by 1 base, and 11 bases separated the two germline ends. CDR1 and CDR2 from the germline V gene are MDHEN and SYDVKM. CDR3 residues: CASALSGNTEAFF. Here the CDR3 DNA reads TGTGCCAGCGCCCTAAGCGGGAACACTGAAGCTTTCTTT.

The chain joins TRBV7-2 to TRBJ1-4, with 7 positions matching TRBD1. Germline loops: CDR1 SGHTA, CDR2 FQGNSA. This CDR3 has 16 amino acids. V lost 0 bases to trimming and J lost 7 bases; unmatched junction nucleotides: 8. The CDR3 coding sequence is TGTGCCAGCAGCTTAGCTCGGACAGGCCAGGGTGAAAAACTGTTTTTT. This sequence encodes CASSLARTGQGEKLFF. Full variable domain (rest looked up from reference TRBV7-2 and TRBJ1-4): GAGVSQSPSNKVTEKGKDVELRCDPISGHTALYWYRQSLGQGLEFLIYFQGNSAPDKSGLPSDRFSAERTGGSVSTLTIQRTQQEDSAVYLCASSLARTGQGEKLFFGSGTQLSVL.

The chain links TRBV18 to TRBJ1-5, with 8 bases lining up with TRBD1. The length of the CDR3 is 16 residues. Losses at the gene ends were 4 bases for V and 0 bases for J; bases not matched to a gene: 5. The germline gives CDR1 KGHSH, CDR2 LQKENI. CDR3 nucleotide sequence: TGTGCCAGCTCACTTCAGGGGGCGGATAGCAATCAGCCCCAGCATTTT. This sequence encodes CASSLQGADSNQPQHF.

The J gene is TRBJ1-1, the V gene TRBV6-5; possibly TRBD1 for D (5 bases). Germline lookup yields CDR1 MNHEY and CDR2 SVGAGI. Trimming removed 6 bases at V and 6 bases at J, with 20 bases between. The CDR3 covers 15 residues. The CDR3 DNA reads as TGTGCCAGCAGCCCCCCCCGGGGGATTGGCGCTGAAGCTTTCTTT. This gives the protein CASSPPRGIGAEAFF.

V usage is TRBV3-1 (or the pseudogene TRBV3-2) and J usage is TRBJ1-1; D might be TRBD1 (5 bases). The CDR3 is made up of 13 amino acids. Trimming shortened V by 3 bases and J by 1 base, and 6 bases separated the two germline ends. Germline V lookup: CDR1 LGHDT, CDR2 YNNKEL (reference sequence). The CDR3 DNA sequence: TGTGCCAGCAGCCAGGGGGGGAACACTGAAGCTTTCTTT. The encoded protein is CASSQGGNTEAFF.

This clone was seen a few times. This chain uses TRBV5-4 with TRBJ2-1; tentative D call: TRBD1 (6 bases). From germline, CDR1 is SGHNT and CDR2 YYREEE (reference sequence). V lost 4 bases and J 4 bases, leaving 9 bases between the germline ends. This CDR3 is 13 amino acids long. The CDR3 DNA follows: TGTGCCAGCAGCCTAGACAGGTACAATGAGCAGTTCTTC. It yields the protein CASSLDRYNEQFF.

The chain couples TRBV28 to TRBJ1-5, with 7 bases that match TRBD1. CDR3 length equals 14 residues. Germline CDR1 is MDHEN and CDR2 is SYDVKM. The V and J ends lost 7 bases and 5 bases, in that order; junction bases with no gene match: 8. The CDR3 here is CASTPQRGHQPQHF. CDR3 DNA: TGTGCCAGCACCCCCCAGAGGGGGCATCAGCCCCAGCATTTT.

The genes are TRBV6-5 and TRBJ1-6, with TRBD1 as a possible D gene (6 bases). CDR1 and CDR2 from the germline V gene are MNHEY and SVGAGI. The V and J ends lost 4 bases and 5 bases respectively, with 9 bases between them. The CDR3 totals 14 residues. As DNA, the CDR3 is TGTGCCAGCAGTTCGAGACAGGATAATTCACCCCTCCACTTT. Protein product: CASSSRQDNSPLHF.